The sequence of this TCR beta chain was determined in a study of T cell responses to AZD1222 COVID-19 vaccine (dated by TCRdb to the early 2020s). A note on the overall study: AZD1222 recipients with second doses at about 4 weeks or about 12 weeks were pooled, because spike-specific TCR depth and breadth did not differ between schedules. TCR sequencing was performed for roughly 240 trial participants, of whom around 200 were given two doses of AZD1222 and approximately 26 were given two doses of MenACWY control vaccine. Enrollment into the trials was organized by age into subgroups of 18-55, 56-69 and 70-plus years, and those subgroups contained roughly 160, 29 and 62 TCR-sequenced participants, respectively. General study outcomes and caveats: After two AZD1222 doses, both the breadth and the depth of spike-specific TCRs were significantly higher than at day 0 and than in MenACWY recipients. Conclusions about previously exposed vaccinees are limited, since just five to seven AZD1222 recipients were seropositive for SARS-CoV-2 at baseline. Reportedly, close to half of the unique spike-specific TCRs recognized epitopes lying outside the regions that are mutated in the B.1.351 and B.1.1.7 variants. Because no samples from the day 14 peak response were available, repertoires could be characterized only after the peak T cell response. The 56-69-year group was small, and its depth increase did not reach significance, likely because of low power. Participants were mostly white British and included more females than males, and it was suggested by the authors that clonal diversity may have been underestimated. The vaccine-associated CD4 TCRs covered the entire spike protein, and the dominant responses fell in regions 160-218 and 743-854.

The cysteine opens and the phenylalanine closes a CDR3 of 13 amino acids. Only CDR3 DNA is held: 39 bases, read in frame from base 1. Based on the germline V gene, the CDR1 and CDR2 sequences are SGHDT and YYEEEE. V is trimmed back by 7 bases and J by 0 bases, and the junction contains 4 bases that no gene match accounts for. The sample's time point label, decoded: baseline before first vaccination. The vaccinee samples were drawn from two UK trials, COV001 and COV002, one of which was a single-blind randomized controlled phase 2/3 trial testing AZD1222 (ChAdOx1 nCoV-19) in healthy adults. For TCRbeta chain sequencing, PBMC samples were collected from trial participants at day 0 and at day 28 after the second dose. The CDR3 regions of human TCRbeta chains were analyzed by immunosequencing. The original methods were these. Repertoire TCRs were checked for matches against a reference library of SARS-CoV-2-specific TCRs that had been generated using the MIRA antigen-specificity platform. Breadth meant the fraction of unique TCRs that were SARS-CoV-2-associated, whereas depth meant the fraction of total T cells that were SARS-CoV-2-associated. Using the MIRA data, every spike-specific TCR was mapped to the spike region that the TCR reacted to and assigned to either a CD4 or a CD8 class. Log10-transformed breadth and depth values were compared by one-way ANOVA with Sidak's multiple comparisons tests. Held by TCRdb, this immuneACCESS table contains in-frame sequences only and omits some clones. Under half of the omission traces to an unresolved V gene where checked; the cause of the rest is unknown. Clone size and V and J calls were adopted from that table, with D and trimming inferred from the DNA. Here the sample has around 100,000 clones; roughly 84% occur a single time. The top ten clonotypes cover roughly 10% of the sample.

This clone was seen a few times. Its antigen is still unknown. No quality values exist for individual bases; no much larger clone is one base distant. The receptor's source is an adult in good health. Sequencing used peripheral blood, obtained on day 0 of AZD1222 vaccination. Here the chain combines TRBV5-6 and TRBJ2-7; 7 bases in the middle match TRBD1. The DNA sequence is given as TGTGCCAGCCGGGGACAGTTCTCCTACGAGCAGTACTTC. Translation gives CASRGQFSYEQYF.